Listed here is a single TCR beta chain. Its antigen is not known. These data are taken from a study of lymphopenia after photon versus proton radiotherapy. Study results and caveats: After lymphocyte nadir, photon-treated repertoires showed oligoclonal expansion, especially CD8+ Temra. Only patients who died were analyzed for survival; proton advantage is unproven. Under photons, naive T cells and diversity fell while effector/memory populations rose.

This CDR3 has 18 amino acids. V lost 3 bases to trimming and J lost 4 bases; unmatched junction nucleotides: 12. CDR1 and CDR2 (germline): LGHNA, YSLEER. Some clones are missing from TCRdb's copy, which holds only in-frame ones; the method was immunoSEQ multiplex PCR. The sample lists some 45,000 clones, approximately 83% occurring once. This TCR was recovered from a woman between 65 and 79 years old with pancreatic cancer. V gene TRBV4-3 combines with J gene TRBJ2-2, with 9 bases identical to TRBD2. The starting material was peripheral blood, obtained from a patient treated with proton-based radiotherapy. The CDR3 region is CASSQRRAAGGATGELFF. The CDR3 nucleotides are TGCGCCAGCAGCCAGAGGCGAGCCGCGGGAGGGGCCACCGGGGAGCTGTTTTTT.